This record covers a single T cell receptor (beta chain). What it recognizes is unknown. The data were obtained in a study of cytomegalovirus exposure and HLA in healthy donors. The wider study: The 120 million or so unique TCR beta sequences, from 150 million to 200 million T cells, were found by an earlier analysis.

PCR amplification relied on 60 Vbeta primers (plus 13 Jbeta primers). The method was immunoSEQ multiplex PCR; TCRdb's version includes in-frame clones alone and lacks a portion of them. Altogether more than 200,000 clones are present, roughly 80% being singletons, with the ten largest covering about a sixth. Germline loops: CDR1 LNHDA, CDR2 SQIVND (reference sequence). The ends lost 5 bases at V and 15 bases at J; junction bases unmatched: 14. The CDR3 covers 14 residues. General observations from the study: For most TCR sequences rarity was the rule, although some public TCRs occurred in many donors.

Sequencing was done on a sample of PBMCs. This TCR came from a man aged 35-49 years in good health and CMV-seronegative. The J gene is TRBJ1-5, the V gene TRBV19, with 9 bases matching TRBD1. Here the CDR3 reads CASSHRDRAPLGHF. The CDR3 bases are TGTGCCAGTAGTCACCGGGACAGGGCGCCTTTAGGGCATTTT.